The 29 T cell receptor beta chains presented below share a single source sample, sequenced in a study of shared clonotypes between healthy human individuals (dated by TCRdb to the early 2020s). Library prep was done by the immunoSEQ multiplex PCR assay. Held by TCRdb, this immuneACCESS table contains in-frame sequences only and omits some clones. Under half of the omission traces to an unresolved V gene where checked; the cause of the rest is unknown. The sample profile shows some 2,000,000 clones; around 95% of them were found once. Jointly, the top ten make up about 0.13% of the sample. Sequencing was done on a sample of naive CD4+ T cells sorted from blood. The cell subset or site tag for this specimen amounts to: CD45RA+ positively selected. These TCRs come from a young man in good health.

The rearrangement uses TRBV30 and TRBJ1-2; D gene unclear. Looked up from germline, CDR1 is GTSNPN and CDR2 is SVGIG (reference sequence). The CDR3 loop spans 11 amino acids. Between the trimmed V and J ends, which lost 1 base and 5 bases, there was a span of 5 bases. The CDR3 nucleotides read TGTGCCTGGAGTGAACATTATGGCTACACCTTC. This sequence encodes CAWSEHYGYTF.

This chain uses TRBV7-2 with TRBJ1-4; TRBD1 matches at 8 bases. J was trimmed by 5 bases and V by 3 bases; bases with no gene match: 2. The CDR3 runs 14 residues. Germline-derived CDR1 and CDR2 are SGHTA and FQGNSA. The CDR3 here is CASSFAGGNEKLFF. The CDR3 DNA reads TGTGCCAGCAGCTTCGCAGGGGGCAATGAAAAACTGTTTTTT.

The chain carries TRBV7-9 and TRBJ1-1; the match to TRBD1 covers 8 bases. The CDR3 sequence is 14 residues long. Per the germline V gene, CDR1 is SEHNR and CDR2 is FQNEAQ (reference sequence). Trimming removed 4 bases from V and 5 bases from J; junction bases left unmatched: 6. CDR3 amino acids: CASSSDRVGTEAFF. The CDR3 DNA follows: TGTGCCAGCAGCTCGGACAGGGTGGGTACTGAAGCTTTCTTT.

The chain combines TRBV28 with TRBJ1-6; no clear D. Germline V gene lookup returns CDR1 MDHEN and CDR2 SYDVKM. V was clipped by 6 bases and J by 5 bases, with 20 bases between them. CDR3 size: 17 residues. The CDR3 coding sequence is TGTGCCAGCAGGCCCCATGGCCGGGCGATCGATAATTCACCCCTCCACTTT. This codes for CASRPHGRAIDNSPLHF.

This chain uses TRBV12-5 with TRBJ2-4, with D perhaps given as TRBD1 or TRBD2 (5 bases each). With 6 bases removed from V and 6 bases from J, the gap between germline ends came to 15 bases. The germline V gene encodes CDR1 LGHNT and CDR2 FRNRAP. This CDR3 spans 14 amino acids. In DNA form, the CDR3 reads TGTGCTAGTGGCCCCGGGACCGCCCCAAACATTCAGTACTTC. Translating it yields CASGPGTAPNIQYF.

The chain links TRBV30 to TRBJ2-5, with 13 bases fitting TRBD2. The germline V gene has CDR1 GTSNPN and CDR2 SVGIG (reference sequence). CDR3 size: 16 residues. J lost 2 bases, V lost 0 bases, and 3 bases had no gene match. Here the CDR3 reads CAWSVGLAGEQETQYF. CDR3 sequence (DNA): TGTGCCTGGAGTGTAGGACTAGCGGGGGAACAAGAGACCCAGTACTTC.

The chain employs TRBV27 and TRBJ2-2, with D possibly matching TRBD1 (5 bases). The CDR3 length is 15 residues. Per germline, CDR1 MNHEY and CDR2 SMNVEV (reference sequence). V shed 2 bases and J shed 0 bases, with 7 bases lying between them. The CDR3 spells CASSLLGANTGELFF. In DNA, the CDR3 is TGTGCCAGCAGTTTACTAGGGGCGAACACCGGGGAGCTGTTTTTT.

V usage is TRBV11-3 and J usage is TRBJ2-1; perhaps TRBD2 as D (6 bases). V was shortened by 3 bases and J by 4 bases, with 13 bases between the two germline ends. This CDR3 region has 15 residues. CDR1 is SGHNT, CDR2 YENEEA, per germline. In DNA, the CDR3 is TGTGCCAGCAGCTTGGGCGGGGAAGCGTACAATGAGCAGTTCTTC. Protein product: CASSLGGEAYNEQFF.

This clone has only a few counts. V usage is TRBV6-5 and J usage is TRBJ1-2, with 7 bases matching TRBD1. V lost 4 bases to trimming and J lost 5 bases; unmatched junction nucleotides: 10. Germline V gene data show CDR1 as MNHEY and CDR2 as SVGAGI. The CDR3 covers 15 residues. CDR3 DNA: TGTGCCAGCAGTTTCTATACCGGGACAGAGTATGGCTACACCTTC. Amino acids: CASSFYTGTEYGYTF.

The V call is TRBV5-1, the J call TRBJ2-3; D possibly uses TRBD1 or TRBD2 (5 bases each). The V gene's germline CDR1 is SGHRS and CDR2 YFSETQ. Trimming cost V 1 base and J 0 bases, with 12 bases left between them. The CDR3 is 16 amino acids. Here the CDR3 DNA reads TGCGCCAGCAGCTTGCTAAGCGGACAAAGCACAGATACGCAGTATTTT. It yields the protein CASSLLSGQSTDTQYF.

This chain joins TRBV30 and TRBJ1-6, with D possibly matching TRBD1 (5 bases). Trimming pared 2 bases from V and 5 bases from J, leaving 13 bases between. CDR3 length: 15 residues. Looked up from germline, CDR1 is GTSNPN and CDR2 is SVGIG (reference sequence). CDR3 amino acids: CAWSQRGRDNSPLHF. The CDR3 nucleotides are TGTGCCTGGAGTCAGAGGGGTAGGGATAATTCACCCCTCCACTTT. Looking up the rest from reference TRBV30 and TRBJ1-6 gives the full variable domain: SQTIHQWPATLVQPVGSPLSLECTVEGTSNPNLYWYRQAAGRGLQLLFYSVGIGQISSEVPQNLSASRPQDRQFILSSKKLLLSDSGFYLCAWSQRGRDNSPLHFGNGTRLTVT.

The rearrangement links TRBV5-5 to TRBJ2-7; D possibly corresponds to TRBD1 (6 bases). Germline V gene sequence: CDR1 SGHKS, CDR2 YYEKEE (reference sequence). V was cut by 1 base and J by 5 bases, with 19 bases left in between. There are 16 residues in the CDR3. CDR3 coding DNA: TGTGCCAGCAGCTTGTTGGGGGCTAGTAGTCCCAACGAGCAGTACTTC. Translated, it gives CASSLLGASSPNEQYF.

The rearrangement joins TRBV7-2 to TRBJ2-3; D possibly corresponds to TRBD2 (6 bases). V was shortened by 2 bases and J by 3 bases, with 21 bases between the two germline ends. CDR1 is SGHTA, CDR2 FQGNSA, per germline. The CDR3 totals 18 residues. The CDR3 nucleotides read TGTGCCAGCAGCTTATACCCGGGAGTACTTGGTTGGACAGATACGCAGTATTTT. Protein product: CASSLYPGVLGWTDTQYF.

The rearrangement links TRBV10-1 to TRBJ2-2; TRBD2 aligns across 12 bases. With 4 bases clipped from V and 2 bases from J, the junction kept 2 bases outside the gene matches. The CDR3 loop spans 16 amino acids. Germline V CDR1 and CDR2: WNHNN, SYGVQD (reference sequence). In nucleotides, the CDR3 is TGCGCCAGCAGTGCACTAGCGGGAGGCAACACCGGGGAGCTGTTTTTT. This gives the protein CASSALAGGNTGELFF.

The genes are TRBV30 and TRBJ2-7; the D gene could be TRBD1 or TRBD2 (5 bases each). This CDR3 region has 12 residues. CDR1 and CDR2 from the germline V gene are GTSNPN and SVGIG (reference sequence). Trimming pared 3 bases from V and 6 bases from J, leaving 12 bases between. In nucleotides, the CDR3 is TGTGCCTGGAGATTTGAGGGGAGCGAGCAGTACTTC. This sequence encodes CAWRFEGSEQYF.

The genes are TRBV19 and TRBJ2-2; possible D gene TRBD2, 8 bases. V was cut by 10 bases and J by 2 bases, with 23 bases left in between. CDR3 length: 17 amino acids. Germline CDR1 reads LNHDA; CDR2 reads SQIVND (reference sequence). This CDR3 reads CATRRTGLAGNTGELFF. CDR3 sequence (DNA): TGTGCCACCCGGAGGACAGGACTAGCCGGTAACACCGGGGAGCTGTTTTTT.

The CDR3 is CASSQEPTIPTDTQYF. The CDR3 DNA follows: TGCGCCAGCAGCCAAGAGCCCACAATACCCACAGATACGCAGTATTTT. This chain joins TRBV4-3 and TRBJ2-3; D is unresolved. The V end lost 0 bases, the J end lost 2 bases, and 12 bases lay between the germline ends. The CDR3 totals 16 residues. The germline CDR1 and CDR2 sequences are LGHNA and YSLEER.

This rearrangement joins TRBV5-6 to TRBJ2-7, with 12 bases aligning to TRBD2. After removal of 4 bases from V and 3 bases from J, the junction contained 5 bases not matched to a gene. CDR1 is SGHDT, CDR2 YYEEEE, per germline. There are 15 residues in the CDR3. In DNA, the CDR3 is TGTGCCAGCAGCCTGAGACTAGCGGGGGACTACGAGCAGTACTTC. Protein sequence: CASSLRLAGDYEQYF.

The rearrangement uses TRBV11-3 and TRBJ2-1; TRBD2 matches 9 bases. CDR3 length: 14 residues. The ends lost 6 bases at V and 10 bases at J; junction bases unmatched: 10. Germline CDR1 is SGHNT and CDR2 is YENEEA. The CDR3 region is CASSPQGLASEQFF. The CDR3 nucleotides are TGTGCCAGCAGTCCTCAGGGACTAGCAAGCGAGCAGTTCTTC.

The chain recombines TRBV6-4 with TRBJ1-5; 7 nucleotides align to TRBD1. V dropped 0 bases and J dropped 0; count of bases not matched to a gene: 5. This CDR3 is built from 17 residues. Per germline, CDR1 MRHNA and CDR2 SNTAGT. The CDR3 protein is CASSDSWDRFSNQPQHF. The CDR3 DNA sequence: TGTGCCAGCAGTGACTCTTGGGACAGATTTAGCAATCAGCCCCAGCATTTT.

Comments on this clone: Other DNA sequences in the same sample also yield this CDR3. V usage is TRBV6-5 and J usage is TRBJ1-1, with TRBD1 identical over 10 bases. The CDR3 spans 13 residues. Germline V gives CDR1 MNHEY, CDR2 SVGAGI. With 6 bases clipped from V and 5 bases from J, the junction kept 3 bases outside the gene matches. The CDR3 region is CASRRTGGTEAFF. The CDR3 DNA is TGTGCCAGCAGGCGGACAGGGGGTACTGAAGCTTTCTTT.

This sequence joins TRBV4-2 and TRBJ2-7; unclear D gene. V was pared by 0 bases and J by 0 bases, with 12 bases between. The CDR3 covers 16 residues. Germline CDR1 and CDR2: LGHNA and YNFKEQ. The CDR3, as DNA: TGTGCCAGCAGCCAAGAATTATCCCCAAGCTCCTACGAGCAGTACTTC. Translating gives CASSQELSPSSYEQYF.

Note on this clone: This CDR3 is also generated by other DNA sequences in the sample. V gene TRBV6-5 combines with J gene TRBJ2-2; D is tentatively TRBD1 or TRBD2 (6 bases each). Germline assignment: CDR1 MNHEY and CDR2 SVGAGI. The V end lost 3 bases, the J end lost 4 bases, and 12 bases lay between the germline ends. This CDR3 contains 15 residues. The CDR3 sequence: CASSYWGAGTGELFF. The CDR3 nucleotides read TGTGCCAGCAGTTATTGGGGGGCCGGCACCGGGGAGCTGTTTTTT.

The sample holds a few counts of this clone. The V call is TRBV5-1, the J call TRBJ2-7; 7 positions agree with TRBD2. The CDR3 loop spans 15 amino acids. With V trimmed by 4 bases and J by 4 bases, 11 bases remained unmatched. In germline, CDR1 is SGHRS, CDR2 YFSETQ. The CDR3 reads CASSPEGRGDYEQYF. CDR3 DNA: TGCGCCAGCAGCCCCGAAGGGAGGGGTGATTACGAGCAGTACTTC. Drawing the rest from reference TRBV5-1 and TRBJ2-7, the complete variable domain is KAGVTQTPRYLIKTRGQQVTLSCSPISGHRSVSWYQQTPGQGLQFLFEYFSETQRNKGNFPGRFSGRQFSNSRSEMNVSTLELGDSALYLCASSPEGRGDYEQYFGPGTRLTVT.

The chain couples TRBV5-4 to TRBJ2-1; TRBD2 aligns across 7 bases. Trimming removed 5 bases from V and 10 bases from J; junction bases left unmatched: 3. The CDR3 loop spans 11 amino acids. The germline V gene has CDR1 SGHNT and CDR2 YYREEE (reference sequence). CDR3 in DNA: TGTGCCAGCAGAGGCGGGGGAGAGCAGTTCTTC. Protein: CASRGGGEQFF.

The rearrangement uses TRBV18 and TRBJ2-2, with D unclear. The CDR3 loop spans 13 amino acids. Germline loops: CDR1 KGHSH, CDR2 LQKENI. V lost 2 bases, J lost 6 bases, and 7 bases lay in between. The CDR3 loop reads CASSPVEAGELFF. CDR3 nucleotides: TGTGCCAGCTCACCAGTTGAGGCCGGGGAGCTGTTTTTT. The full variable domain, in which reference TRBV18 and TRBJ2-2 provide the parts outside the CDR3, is NAGVMQNPRHLVRRRGQEARLRCSPMKGHSHVYWYRQLPEEGLKFMVYLQKENIIDESGMPKERFSAEFPKEGPSILRIQQVVRGDSAAYFCASSPVEAGELFFGEGSRLTVL.

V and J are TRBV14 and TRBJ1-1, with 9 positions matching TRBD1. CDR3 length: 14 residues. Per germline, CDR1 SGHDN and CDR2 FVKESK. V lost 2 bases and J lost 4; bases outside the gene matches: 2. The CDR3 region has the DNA TGTGCCAGCAGCCAAATGGGACAGGGCACTGAAGCTTTCTTT. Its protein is CASSQMGQGTEAFF.

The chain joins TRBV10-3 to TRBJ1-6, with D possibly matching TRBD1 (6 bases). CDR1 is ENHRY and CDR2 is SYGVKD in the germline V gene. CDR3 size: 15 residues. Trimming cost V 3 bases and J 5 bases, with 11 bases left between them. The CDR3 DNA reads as TGTGCCATCAGTGACTCGGGGGGCAATAATTCACCCCTCCACTTT. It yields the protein CAISDSGGNNSPLHF.

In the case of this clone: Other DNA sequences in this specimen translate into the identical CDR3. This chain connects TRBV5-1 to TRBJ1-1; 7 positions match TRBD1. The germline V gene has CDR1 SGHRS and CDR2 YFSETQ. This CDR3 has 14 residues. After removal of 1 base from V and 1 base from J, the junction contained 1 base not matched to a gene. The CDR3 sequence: CASSLRQGNTEAFF. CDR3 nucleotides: TGCGCCAGCAGCTTGCGACAGGGGAACACTGAAGCTTTCTTT.